The following is a T cell receptor beta chain sequence with its context. Its antigen is not identified. PCR amplification relied on 60 Vbeta primers (plus 13 Jbeta primers). Sequencing was performed with immunoSEQ multiplex PCR; in TCRdb, only in-frame clones are kept and a portion is missing. This sample has 80,000 to 130,000 clones, with roughly 82% found just once. The record originates from a study of cytomegalovirus exposure and HLA in healthy donors. General observations from the study: V- and J-gene trimming of TCR beta was linked (in a later analysis) to a missense DCLRE1C variant. The majority of CMV-associated TCR beta chains were reported as apparently HLA-restricted in a later analysis. A classifier reportedly called cytomegalovirus status with high sensitivity and specificity. Across donors, sequencing depth was assumed by presence/absence analyses to be roughly uniform.

This CDR3 contains 13 residues. Trimming cost V 8 bases and J 2 bases, with 10 bases left between them. CDR1 MNHEY and CDR2 SVGAGI come from the germline V gene. The V and J genes are TRBV6-5 and TRBJ1-5; unclear D gene. Sequenced: PBMCs. The clonotype originates from a woman under 30 in good health and CMV-seronegative. The CDR3 is CASEVWGNQPQHF. CDR3 sequence (DNA): TGTGCCAGCGAGGTCTGGGGCAATCAGCCCCAGCATTTT.